This T cell receptor beta chain was sequenced for a study of blood T cell repertoires in COVID-19. The repertoire was sequenced with immunoSEQ multiplex PCR; TCRdb's copy has only in-frame clones and lacks some. The profile shows some 150,000 clones, roughly 87% of them singletons. CDR1 and CDR2 (germline): MNHEY, SMNVEV (reference sequence). The CDR3 loop spans 16 amino acids. V was shortened by 6 bases and J by 0 bases, with 15 bases between the two germline ends. The chain carries TRBV27 and TRBJ1-3, with D uncertain. Material: PBMCs or T cells enriched from blood (not recorded which). The receptor's source is a human donor with acute COVID-19. The donor label of this sample is uncertain. Here the CDR3 DNA reads TGTGCCAGCAGCCGCTACCCCCCTTTCTCTGGAAACACCATATATTTT. It specifies CASSRYPPFSGNTIYF.